The 17 T cell receptor beta chains presented below share a single source sample, sequenced in a study of cytomegalovirus exposure and HLA in healthy donors. The PCR contained 60 Vbeta and 13 Jbeta primers. Profiled with immunoSEQ multiplex PCR; TCRdb holds only in-frame clones, not every one. The sample comprises about 64,000 clones, around 66% of which are singletons, and around 15% rests with the top ten. Input material: PBMCs. These TCRs come from a male donor in good health and CMV-seropositive.

The chain couples TRBV19 to TRBJ2-6, with 12 positions matching TRBD1. V dropped 4 bases and J dropped 4; count of bases not matched to a gene: 11. The CDR3 length is 19 residues. The germline V gene has CDR1 LNHDA and CDR2 SQIVND (reference sequence). Here the CDR3 reads CASSTPPGTGGAGANVLTF. CDR3 sequence (DNA): TGTGCCAGTAGTACCCCACCTGGGACAGGGGGCGCCGGGGCCAACGTCCTGACTTTC.

This chain uses TRBV18 with TRBJ2-7; 10 nucleotides align to TRBD2. Germline V gene sequence: CDR1 KGHSH, CDR2 LQKENI. The V gene end was trimmed by 6 bases and the J gene end by 3 bases; junction bases not matched to a gene: 14. The CDR3 covers 17 residues. CDR3 sequence (DNA): TGTGCCAGCTCCCTACCTGGGCTAGCGGGGGACTTCTACGAGCAGTACTTC. As protein: CASSLPGLAGDFYEQYF.

This clone was counted a few times. The chain carries TRBV10-1 and TRBJ2-6; 7 positions agree with TRBD1. The CDR3 contains 18 residues. The V gene end was trimmed by 5 bases and the J gene end by 0 bases; junction bases not matched to a gene: 10. CDR1 and CDR2 from the germline V gene are WNHNN and SYGVQD (reference sequence). The CDR3 sequence: CASSFAGQAISGANVLTF. CDR3 in DNA: TGCGCCAGCAGTTTCGCCGGACAGGCAATCTCTGGGGCCAACGTCCTGACTTTC.

This clone was detected only a few times. The J gene is TRBJ1-2, the V gene TRBV5-4, with D tentatively TRBD1 (5 bases). There are 11 residues in the CDR3. V lost 7 bases to trimming and J lost 6 bases, with 10 bases between them. Germline lookup yields CDR1 SGHNT and CDR2 YYREEE (reference sequence). CDR3 residues: CASGEGDGYTF. In DNA form, the CDR3 reads TGTGCCAGCGGGGAAGGGGATGGCTACACCTTC.

The chain uses TRBV30 and TRBJ2-2, with 7 nucleotides matching TRBD2. The CDR3 consists of 14 residues. Germline V lookup: CDR1 GTSNPN, CDR2 SVGIG (reference sequence). V lost 0 bases, J lost 2 bases, and 0 bases stayed unmatched. The CDR3 is CAWSVGLNTGELFF. The CDR3 region has the DNA TGTGCCTGGAGTGTGGGACTAAACACCGGGGAGCTGTTTTTT.

The genes are TRBV19 and TRBJ1-5; 7 bases align to TRBD1. Germline CDR1 LNHDA, CDR2 SQIVND (reference sequence). The CDR3 has 15 amino acids. Trimming took 7 bases from V and 3 from J; bases not matched to a gene: 9. The DNA of the CDR3 is TGTGCCAGTACCCTGAACGGACAGGACAATCAGCCCCAGCATTTT. It encodes CASTLNGQDNQPQHF.

The chain employs TRBV2 and TRBJ2-7; possible D gene TRBD1, 5 bases. CDR1 and CDR2 (germline): SNHLY, FYNNEI. V was pared by 4 bases and J by 3 bases, with 7 bases between. This CDR3 is built from 12 residues. The CDR3 DNA reads as TGTGCCAGCAGTGGACAGAGCTACGAGCAGTACTTC. This encodes CASSGQSYEQYF.

This clone occurred once. This sequence joins TRBV5-1 and TRBJ1-5; D perhaps matches TRBD1 (6 bases). The CDR3 has 15 amino acids. Trimming cost V 4 bases and J 1 base, with 12 bases left between them. Germline loops: CDR1 SGHRS, CDR2 YFSETQ. This CDR3 reads CASSPRTGSNQPQHF. The CDR3, as DNA: TGCGCCAGCAGCCCCCGTACAGGGAGCAATCAGCCCCAGCATTTT.

This clone was seen just once. This chain connects TRBV10-3 to TRBJ2-1, with D tentatively TRBD1 (6 bases). CDR3 length equals 13 residues. CDR1 and CDR2 (germline): ENHRY, SYGVKD. Trimming removed 4 bases at V and 5 bases at J, with 9 bases between. CDR3 nucleotide sequence: TGTGCCATCAGTGGCAGGGGCGACAATGAGCAGTTCTTC. Its translation is CAISGRGDNEQFF.

J is TRBJ2-1 and V is TRBV5-4; the D gene is possibly TRBD1 (6 bases). The CDR3 totals 12 residues. CDR1 and CDR2 from the germline V gene are SGHNT and YYREEE (reference sequence). Deletions cut 3 bases from V and 10 bases from J, with 11 bases between. CDR3: CASSSDREEQFF. The CDR3 nucleotides are TGTGCCAGCAGCTCGGACAGAGAGGAGCAGTTCTTC.

The chain couples TRBV7-2 to TRBJ2-1; D ambiguous. CDR1 and CDR2 (germline): SGHTA, FQGNSA. Trimming left V 6 bases short and J 0 bases short, with 12 bases between. The CDR3 loop spans 15 amino acids. This CDR3 reads CASRPVRSSYNEQFF. The CDR3 region has the DNA TGTGCCAGCAGGCCAGTGAGGAGCTCCTACAATGAGCAGTTCTTC.

The J gene is TRBJ2-1, the V gene TRBV30, with 7 bases fitting TRBD1. J gave up 6 bases and V 1 base, and 3 bases lay outside the gene matches. Germline V gives CDR1 GTSNPN, CDR2 SVGIG (reference sequence). This CDR3 has 13 amino acids. CDR3 protein: CAWSEGAFNEQFF. The CDR3 DNA reads TGTGCCTGGAGTGAGGGGGCATTCAATGAGCAGTTCTTC.

The rearrangement uses TRBV7-2 and TRBJ1-2, with D possibly matching TRBD1 (6 bases). The V end was cut by 5 bases, the J end by 6 bases, with 13 bases between. CDR1 is SGHTA and CDR2 is FQGNSA in the germline V gene. There are 13 residues in the CDR3. The CDR3 loop is CASSVTGWDGYTF. In DNA, the CDR3 is TGTGCCAGCAGCGTGACAGGTTGGGATGGCTACACCTTC. The full variable domain, completed using reference TRBV7-2 and TRBJ1-2, is GAGVSQSPSNKVTEKGKDVELRCDPISGHTALYWYRQSLGQGLEFLIYFQGNSAPDKSGLPSDRFSAERTGGSVSTLTIQRTQQEDSAVYLCASSVTGWDGYTFGSGTRLTVV.

This clone was observed a few times. The V call is TRBV6-6, the J call TRBJ2-7; TRBD1 matches 7 bases. The V gene end was trimmed by 4 bases and the J gene end by 4 bases; junction bases not matched to a gene: 10. Germline CDR1 and CDR2: MNHNY and SVGAGI (reference sequence). CDR3 length: 15 residues. The CDR3 protein is CASSSKGQALYEQYF. The CDR3 nucleotides read TGTGCCAGCAGTTCGAAAGGACAGGCCTTATACGAGCAGTACTTC.

The V and J genes are TRBV5-1 and TRBJ1-3, with 9 bases that match TRBD1. V was pared by 4 bases and J by 2 bases, with 7 bases of the junction left unmatched. Germline loops: CDR1 SGHRS, CDR2 YFSETQ. The CDR3 runs 16 residues. Here the CDR3 reads CASSVGTGRAGNTIYF. CDR3 nucleotides: TGCGCCAGCAGCGTAGGGACAGGGCGGGCTGGAAACACCATATATTTT.

This clone was recorded only once. One end of the junction varies from germline; a read error may be responsible. The V and J genes are TRBV7-9 and TRBJ1-1; D uncertain. The V gene's germline CDR1 is SEHNR and CDR2 FQNEAQ (reference sequence). This CDR3 is 14 amino acids long. CDR3 sequence reads: CSSSLVATNTEAFF. CDR3 nucleotides: TGTTCCAGCAGCTTAGTGGCAACAAACACTGAAGCTTTCTTT.

J is TRBJ2-5 and V is TRBV28; 7 bases are a match to TRBD2. The ends lost 8 bases at V and 2 bases at J; junction bases unmatched: 11. CDR3 length: 15 amino acids. In germline, CDR1 is MDHEN, CDR2 SYDVKM. CDR3 nucleotide sequence: TGTGCCAGCTCGTGGGGGGGTGTGAGGCAAGAGACCCAGTACTTC. It yields the protein CASSWGGVRQETQYF.